This T cell receptor (beta chain) derives from a study of T cells after yellow fever vaccination. The overall study: Each low-cell-number fraction was prepared by means of SMART-Seq v4 Ultra Low Input. Regarding the study as a whole: Abundant bulk-population clonotypes could contaminate the FACS-sorted repertoires. Primary-vaccination clones mostly resurfaced post-booster (about 95% CD4, 75% to 90% CD8).

The study made its TCR cDNA through 5'RACE template switching. That step introduced a universal primer site along with UMIs. TCRdb re-analysed the 5' RACE reads in MiXCR, keeping a single row per CDR3 protein. The sample lists approximately 120,000 distinct CDR3 sequences, around 15% seen once, with 35% to 45% in the top ten. Looked up from germline, CDR1 is SGHVS and CDR2 is FNYEAQ. This CDR3 is 17 amino acids long. V was clipped by 1 base and J by 5 bases; unmatched bases: 11. This clonotype was observed a few times. Antigen unknown. Sequenced material: CD8+ T cells sorted from PBMCs, taken 5 days after the yellow fever booster vaccination. The rearrangement links TRBV7-6 to TRBJ2-5; TRBD2 aligns across 9 bases. This receptor was obtained from a man younger than 35 who received the YFV17D yellow fever vaccine. The DNA of the CDR3 is TGTGCCAGCAGCTTAGGGAGACTAGCGGAAGTGGAGGAGACCCAGTACTTC. It yields the protein CASSLGRLAEVEETQYF.